This T cell receptor (beta chain) was retrieved from a study of T-cell reconstitution after alpha-beta-depleted transplantation in children. Study-wide findings and caveats: Some patients owed their high day-60 TCRbeta diversity to surviving recipient T cells and thymic progenitors.

Germline CDR1 reads SGDLS; CDR2 reads YYNGEE. Trimming stripped 0 bases from V and 1 base from J, with 4 bases between. The CDR3 sequence is 13 residues long. Worth noting for this clonotype: As yet, its antigen is unknown.

As it was prepared, the TCRbeta library received unique molecular identifiers. TCRdb re-derived calls from the PCR reads in MiXCR, one entry per CDR3 protein. The sample yields around 490,000 distinct CDR3 sequences, 11% seen once. The specimen comprised PBMCs, mostly from graft donor cells, sampled 180 days after TCRalphabeta/CD19-depleted stem cell transplant. The source is a female patient aged 2-15 years who had a stem cell transplant for aplastic anemia, so the T cells may come from the graft donor. The J gene is TRBJ1-1, the V gene TRBV9; unclear D gene. DNA of the CDR3: TGTGCCAGCAGCGTAGCGGAGAACACTGAAGCTTTCTTT. Amino acids: CASSVAENTEAFF.